The entry that follows covers one TCR beta chain sequence. The antigen is not known. Primers: 60 Vbeta forward and 13 Jbeta reverse. Here immunoSEQ multiplex PCR was the method, and the copy in TCRdb shows in-frame clones only, minus some. The data contain 150,000 to 200,000 clones, 65% to 85% of them singletons. The CDR3 is 15 amino acids. V gave up 0 bases and J gave up 10 bases, with 14 bases separating them. Germline CDR1 and CDR2: SGDLS and YYNGEE. The data stem from a study of cytomegalovirus exposure and HLA in healthy donors. Study-level information: Earlier findings included roughly 120 million unique TCR beta sequences obtained from 180 million or so T cells.

General study results and limits: It was fewer than 200 TCR beta chains that were listed as cytomegalovirus-associated.

This receptor was identified in a man aged 45 to 65 in good health and CMV-seropositive. The V and J genes are TRBV9 and TRBJ1-6, with TRBD1 as a possible D gene (6 bases). Source material: PBMCs. The CDR3 coding sequence is TGTGCCAGCAGCGTAGGGGGGGGCCGCGAATCACCCCTCCACTTT. The encoded protein is CASSVGGGRESPLHF.